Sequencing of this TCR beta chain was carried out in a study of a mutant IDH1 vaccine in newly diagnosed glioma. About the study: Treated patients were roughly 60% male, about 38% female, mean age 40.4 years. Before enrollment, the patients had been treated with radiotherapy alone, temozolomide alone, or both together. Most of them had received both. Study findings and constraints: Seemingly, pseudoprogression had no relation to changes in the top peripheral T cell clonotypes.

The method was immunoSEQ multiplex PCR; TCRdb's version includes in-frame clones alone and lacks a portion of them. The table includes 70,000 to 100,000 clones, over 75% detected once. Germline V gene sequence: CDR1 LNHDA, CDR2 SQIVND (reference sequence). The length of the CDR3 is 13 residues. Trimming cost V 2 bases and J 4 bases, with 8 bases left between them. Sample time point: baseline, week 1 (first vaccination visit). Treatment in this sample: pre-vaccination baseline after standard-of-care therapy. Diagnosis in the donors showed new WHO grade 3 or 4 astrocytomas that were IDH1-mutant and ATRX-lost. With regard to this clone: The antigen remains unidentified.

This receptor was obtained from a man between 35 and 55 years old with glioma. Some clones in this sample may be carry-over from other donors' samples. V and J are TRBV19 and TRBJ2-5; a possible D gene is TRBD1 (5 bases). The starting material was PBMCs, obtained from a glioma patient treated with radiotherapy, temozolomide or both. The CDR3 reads CASSISRVETQYF. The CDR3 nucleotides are TGTGCCAGTAGTATAAGCAGGGTAGAGACCCAGTACTTC.